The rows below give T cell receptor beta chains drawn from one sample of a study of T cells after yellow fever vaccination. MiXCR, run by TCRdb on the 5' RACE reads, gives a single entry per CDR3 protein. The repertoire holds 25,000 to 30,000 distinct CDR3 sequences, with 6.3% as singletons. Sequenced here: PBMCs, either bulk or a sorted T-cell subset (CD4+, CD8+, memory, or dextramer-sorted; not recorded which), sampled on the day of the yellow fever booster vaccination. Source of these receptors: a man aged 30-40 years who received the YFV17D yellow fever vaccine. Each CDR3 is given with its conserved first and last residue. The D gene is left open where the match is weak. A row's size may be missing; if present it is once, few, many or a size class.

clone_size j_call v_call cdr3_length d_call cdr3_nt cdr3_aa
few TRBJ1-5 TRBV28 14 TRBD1 TGTGCCAGCTACGCAAGACAGGGGAATCAGCCCCAGCATTTT CASYARQGNQPQHF
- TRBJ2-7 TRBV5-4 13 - TGTGCCAGCAGCTTGGGTCTCGGGTACGAGCAGTACTTC CASSLGLGYEQYF
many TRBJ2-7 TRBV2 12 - TGTGCCAGCAGTGTCAACGGCTACGAGCAGTACTTC CASSVNGYEQYF
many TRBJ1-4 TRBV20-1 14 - TGCAGTGCTAGAAGGACAGTCACGAATGAAAAACTGTTTTTT CSARRTVTNEKLFF
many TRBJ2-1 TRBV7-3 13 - TGTGCCAGCAGCTTAGGCTCCTACAATGAGCAGTTCTTC CASSLGSYNEQFF
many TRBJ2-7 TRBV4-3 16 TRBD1 TGCGCCAGCAGCCAAGATTCCGGGACAGGGCCGTACGAGCAGTACTTC CASSQDSGTGPYEQYF
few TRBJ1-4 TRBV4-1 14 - TGCGCCAGCAGCCCCCGTGGGGGCGGTGAAAAACTGTTTTTT CASSPRGGGEKLFF
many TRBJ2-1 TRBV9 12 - TGTGCCAGCAGCGGGTTGAGGGATGAGCAGTTCTTC CASSGLRDEQFF
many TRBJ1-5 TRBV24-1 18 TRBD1 TGTGCCACCAGTGACGCTCCGGGACAGGGGGCGGAGGGTCAGCCCCAGCATTTT CATSDAPGQGAEGQPQHF
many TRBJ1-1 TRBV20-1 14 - TGCAGTGCCAACATCGAGGGGAGAGACACTGAAGCTTTCTTT CSANIEGRDTEAFF
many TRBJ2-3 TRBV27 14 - TGTGCCAGCAGTGTACAGGGAAGGACAGATACGCAGTATTTT CASSVQGRTDTQYF
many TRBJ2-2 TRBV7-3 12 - TGTGCCAGCAGCTTTAGTCACGGGGAGCTGTTTTTT CASSFSHGELFF
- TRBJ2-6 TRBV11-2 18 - TGTGCCAGCAGCTCCAGGGGCGCGGATGGCTCTGGGGCCAACGTCCTGACTTTC CASSSRGADGSGANVLTF
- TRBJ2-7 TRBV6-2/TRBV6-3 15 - TGTGCCAGCAGTCTAAGAAGGGAAGTCTCCTACGAGCAGTACTTC CASSLRREVSYEQYF
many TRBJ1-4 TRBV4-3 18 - TGCGCCAGCAGCCCCACTCACAGGTCGGGGGGTGGTAATGAAAAACTGTTTTTT CASSPTHRSGGGNEKLFF
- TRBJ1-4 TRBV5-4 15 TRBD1 TGTGCCAGCAGCTTGGAAAGGGGACAGGGTGAAAAACTGTTTTTT CASSLERGQGEKLFF
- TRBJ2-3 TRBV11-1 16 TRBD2 TGTGCCAGCAGCCCCTCCTTTCGGACTAGCAGGGATACGCAGTATTTT CASSPSFRTSRDTQYF
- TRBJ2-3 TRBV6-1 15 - TGTGCCAGCAGGCCAACGGATGGAGTGACAGATACGCAGTATTTT CASRPTDGVTDTQYF
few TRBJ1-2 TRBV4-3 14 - TGCGCCAGCAGCCAAGATTCAGGGTCCGTTGGCTACACCTTC CASSQDSGSVGYTF
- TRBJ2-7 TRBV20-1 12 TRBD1 TGCAGTGCTTCCCAGGGGGCCCACGAGCAGTACTTC CSASQGAHEQYF
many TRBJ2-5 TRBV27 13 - TGTGCCAGCAGTTTACAAAGGAGGGAGACCCAGTACTTC CASSLQRRETQYF
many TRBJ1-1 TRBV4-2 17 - TGTGCCAGCAGCCAAGATCGGGGGGGAACAGGTAGCCCTGAAGCTTTCTTT CASSQDRGGTGSPEAFF
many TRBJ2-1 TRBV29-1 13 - TGCAGCGTTGCGACAGACTCCTACAATGAGCAGTTCTTC CSVATDSYNEQFF
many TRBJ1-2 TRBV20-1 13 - TGCAGTGCAACTGGGACGGAGAACTATGGCTACACCTTC CSATGTENYGYTF
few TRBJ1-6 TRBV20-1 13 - TGCAGTGCTGCGGGGGAGGGTAATTCACCCCTCCACTTT CSAAGEGNSPLHF
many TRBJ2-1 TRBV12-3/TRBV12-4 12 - TGTGCCAGCAGCCCCCGGATGGGTGAGCAGTTCTTC CASSPRMGEQFF
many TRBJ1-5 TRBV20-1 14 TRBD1 TGCAGTGCTCCTCCAGGACAGGGCAATCAGCCCCAGCATTTT CSAPPGQGNQPQHF
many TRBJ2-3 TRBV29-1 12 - TGCAGCGTTGACGGGAGCACAGATACGCAGTATTTT CSVDGSTDTQYF
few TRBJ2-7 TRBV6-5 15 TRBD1 TGTGCCAGCAGTTATCCTGGACAGGGGGACTACGAGCAGTACTTC CASSYPGQGDYEQYF
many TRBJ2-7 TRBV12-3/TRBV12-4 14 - TGTGCCAGCAGGCCGGGACGGAAATCCTACGAGCAGTACTTC CASRPGRKSYEQYF
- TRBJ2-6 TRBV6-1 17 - TGTGCCAGCAGTGAAACGTTCCTCTCCTCTGGGGCCAACGTCCTGACTTTC CASSETFLSSGANVLTF
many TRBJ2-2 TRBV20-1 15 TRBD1 TGCAGTGCTTATACCGGGACAGGGAAAACCGGGGAGCTGTTTTTT CSAYTGTGKTGELFF